A single sample gave rise to the 10 T cell receptor beta chains below, sequenced in a study of Graves' ophthalmopathy and Graves' hyperthyroidism. Researchers took RNA transcripts and amplified TCR beta CDR3 regions from them. HTBI-primed RT-PCR formed the first round, and a multiplex PCR formed the second. TCRdb re-analysed the multiplex PCR reads in MiXCR, keeping a single row per CDR3 protein. The sample has 150,000 to 200,000 distinct CDR3 sequences; around two fifths are singletons. The sequenced material came from peripheral blood. The receptors were gathered from a man aged 25 to 45 with Graves' ophthalmopathy.

The chain recombines TRBV29-1 with TRBJ1-1; 8 bases map to TRBD1. Germline assignment: CDR1 SQVTM and CDR2 ANQGSEA. There are 13 residues in the CDR3. J was trimmed by 6 bases and V by 7 bases; bases with no gene match: 10. The CDR3 loop reads CSAAGQGVPEAFF. DNA for the CDR3: TGCAGCGCAGCCGGACAGGGAGTACCTGAAGCTTTCTTT.

There are many counts of this clonotype. V usage is TRBV4-1 and J usage is TRBJ1-3; a weak D match, TRBD1 (6 bases). This CDR3 contains 19 residues. Trimming left V 1 base short and J 2 bases short, with 21 bases between. Germline values: CDR1 MGHRA, CDR2 YSYEKL. This CDR3 is CASSQGAVPGRTAGNTIYF. The CDR3 DNA reads as TGCGCCAGCAGCCAAGGGGCTGTGCCGGGGAGGACAGCTGGAAACACCATATATTTT.

Many counts were recorded for this clonotype. This rearrangement joins TRBV20-1 to TRBJ2-7; 14 nucleotides line up with TRBD2. The germline V gene has CDR1 DFQATT and CDR2 SNEGSKA (reference sequence). The CDR3 covers 16 residues. V was pared by 6 bases and J by 3 bases, with 10 bases of the junction left unmatched. The CDR3 DNA reads TGCAGTGCCCGCCGGGACGGGACTAGCGGGGGCTACGAGCAGTACTTC. It encodes CSARRDGTSGGYEQYF.

The table lists this clonotype with many counts. This chain connects TRBV10-3 to TRBJ2-7, with D tentatively TRBD2 (5 bases). The germline V gene encodes CDR1 ENHRY and CDR2 SYGVKD. The CDR3 length is 11 residues. V lost 10 bases and J 5 bases, leaving 12 bases between the germline ends. The CDR3 region is CATTRGHEQYF. In DNA form, the CDR3 reads TGTGCCACGACACGCGGGCACGAGCAGTACTTC.

The chain carries TRBV12-5 and TRBJ2-7; 7 bases match TRBD1. V shed 7 bases and J 0 bases; nucleotides not matched to a gene: 9. Germline V gene data show CDR1 as LGHNT and CDR2 as FRNRAP. The CDR3 is made up of 15 amino acids. The CDR3, as DNA: TGTGCTAGTGCCCCTCCGACAGGGTCCTCCTACGAGCAGTACTTC. Its translation is CASAPPTGSSYEQYF.

The chain joins TRBV6-2 or TRBV6-3 to TRBJ1-1; possibly TRBD1 for D (6 bases). V was clipped by 2 bases and J by 1 base, with 11 bases between them. Germline CDR1 is MNHEY and CDR2 is SVGEGT. The CDR3 loop spans 15 amino acids. The CDR3 DNA reads TGTGCCAGCAGTTACGTGGGACACGCGAACACTGAAGCTTTCTTT. This sequence encodes CASSYVGHANTEAFF.

In this sample, this clonotype turned up many times. The chain recombines TRBV12-3 or TRBV12-4 with TRBJ2-5; D call uncertain. The CDR3 contains 13 residues. V lost 3 bases and J 2 bases, leaving 7 bases between the germline ends. CDR3 sequence: CASSFRLQETQYF. The CDR3 DNA follows: TGTGCCAGCAGTTTTCGACTTCAAGAGACCCAGTACTTC.

This chain uses TRBV6-4 with TRBJ1-2; 9 bases are a match to TRBD1. This CDR3 is built from 17 residues. After removal of 3 bases from V and 3 bases from J, the junction contained 11 bases not matched to a gene. CDR1 and CDR2 from the germline V gene are MRHNA and SNTAGT. CDR3 DNA sequence: TGTGCCAGCAGTGATCGCCGGACAGGGGCCTTTGACTATGGCTACACCTTC. Translation gives CASSDRRTGAFDYGYTF.

This clonotype was observed at least ten times. V is TRBV20-1 and J is TRBJ2-5; TRBD2 might be the D (5 bases). Trimming removed 5 bases at V and 0 bases at J, with 7 bases between. CDR3 length equals 12 residues. Looked up from germline, CDR1 is DFQATT and CDR2 is SNEGSKA (reference sequence). The CDR3 nucleotides are TGCAGTGCTGCCGGGGACCAAGAGACCCAGTACTTC. Translated, it gives CSAAGDQETQYF.

This clonotype was seen at least ten times. The rearrangement uses TRBV11-2 and TRBJ2-5; 7 nucleotides agree with TRBD2. The CDR3 is 16 amino acids. Germline V gene lookup returns CDR1 SGHAT and CDR2 FQNNGV. V shed 0 bases, J shed 5 bases, and the junction held 9 bases outside the gene matches. The CDR3 loop is CASSLEAAGAPETQYF. CDR3 sequence (DNA): TGTGCCAGCAGCTTAGAGGCGGCGGGAGCCCCCGAGACCCAGTACTTC. Drawing the rest from reference TRBV11-2 and TRBJ2-5, the complete variable domain is EAGVAQSPRYKIIEKRQSVAFWCNPISGHATLYWYQQILGQGPKLLIQFQNNGVVDDSQLPKDRFSAERLKGVDSTLKIQPAKLEDSAVYLCASSLEAAGAPETQYFGPGTRLLVL.